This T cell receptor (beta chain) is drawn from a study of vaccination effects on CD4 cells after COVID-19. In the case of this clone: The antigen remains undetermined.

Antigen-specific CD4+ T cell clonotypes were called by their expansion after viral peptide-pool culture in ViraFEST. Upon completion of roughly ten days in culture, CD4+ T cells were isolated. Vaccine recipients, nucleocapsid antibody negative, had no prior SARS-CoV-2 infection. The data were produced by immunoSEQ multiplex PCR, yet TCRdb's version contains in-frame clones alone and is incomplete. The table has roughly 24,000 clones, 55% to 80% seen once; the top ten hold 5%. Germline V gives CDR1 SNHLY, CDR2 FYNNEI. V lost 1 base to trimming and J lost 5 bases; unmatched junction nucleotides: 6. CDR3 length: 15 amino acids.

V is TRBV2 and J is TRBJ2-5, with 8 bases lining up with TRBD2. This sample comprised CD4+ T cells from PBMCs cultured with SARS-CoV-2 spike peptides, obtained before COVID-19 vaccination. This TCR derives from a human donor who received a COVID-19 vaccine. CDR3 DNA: TGTGCCAGCAGTGAAGAAGCGGGAGTTGGGGAGACCCAGTACTTC. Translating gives CASSEEAGVGETQYF.